These 21 T cell receptor beta chains were all obtained from the same sample, sequenced in a study of T cell responses to AZD1222 COVID-19 vaccine. Produced via immunoSEQ multiplex PCR; TCRdb's table is partial and in-frame only. The sample holds around 150,000 clones, under 95% seen once. Material: peripheral blood, obtained on day 0 of MenACWY control vaccination. The receptors stem from an adult in good health.

The gene calls are TRBV24-1 and TRBJ1-1; no definite D call. The CDR3 sequence is 14 residues long. CDR1 KGHDR and CDR2 SFDVKD come from the germline V gene. V was clipped by 2 bases and J by 1 base, with 7 bases between them. The CDR3 region has the DNA TGTGCCACCAGTGATTCTGGCCCGAACACTGAAGCTTTCTTT. This gives the protein CATSDSGPNTEAFF.

The J gene is TRBJ2-7, the V gene TRBV5-1; 10 bases line up with TRBD2. This CDR3 spans 16 amino acids. The J segment lost 6 bases and the V segment lost 0 bases, leaving 9 bases of the junction unmatched. Germline V CDR1 and CDR2: SGHRS, YFSETQ. Here the CDR3 DNA reads TGCGCCAGCAGCTTGGCCGCGAGCGGGAGGGCCTCCGAGCAGTACTTC. This sequence encodes CASSLAASGRASEQYF.

Only one count was recorded for this clone. The chain uses TRBV6-6 and TRBJ1-1; D is uncertain. Germline-derived CDR1 and CDR2 are MNHNY and SVGAGI (reference sequence). The CDR3 length is 15 residues. V was cut by 5 bases and J by 4 bases, with 17 bases left in between. This CDR3 reads CASSPGGGGPTEAFF. CDR3 nucleotide sequence: TGTGCCAGCAGTCCCGGCGGAGGAGGGCCCACTGAAGCTTTCTTT.

The CDR3 loop reads CASSLTGNSGANVLTF. CDR3 in DNA: TGTGCCAGTAGCCTCACAGGGAACTCTGGGGCCAACGTCCTGACTTTC. The V gene is TRBV19, the J gene TRBJ2-6; D is possibly TRBD1 (6 bases). CDR1 and CDR2 (germline): LNHDA, SQIVND (reference sequence). The V end lost 6 bases, the J end lost 0 bases, and 12 bases lay between the germline ends. The CDR3 is made up of 16 amino acids.

The chain carries TRBV28 and TRBJ1-5, with D perhaps TRBD1 (6 bases). Germline V gene lookup returns CDR1 MDHEN and CDR2 SYDVKM. The CDR3 extends over 17 amino acids. V dropped 3 bases and J dropped 3 bases, with 18 bases sitting between them. CDR3 sequence reads: CASSFIFLGGVNQPQHF. In DNA, the CDR3 is TGTGCCAGCAGTTTTATCTTCCTAGGGGGAGTCAATCAGCCCCAGCATTTT.

This clone showed up just once. The genes are TRBV6-1 and TRBJ1-2, with 8 bases identical to TRBD1. V shed 3 bases and J 8 bases; nucleotides not matched to a gene: 5. The CDR3 length is 13 residues. Germline CDR1 and CDR2: MNHNS and SASEGT. The CDR3 spells CASSEVTGDGYTF. CDR3 nucleotide sequence: TGTGCCAGCAGTGAGGTGACAGGGGACGGCTACACCTTC.

CDR3 nucleotide sequence: TGTGCCAGCAGTTCCCATGGGAGCTATGGCTACACCTTC. Amino acids: CASSSHGSYGYTF. The genes are TRBV6-2 or TRBV6-3 and TRBJ1-2; D is ambiguous. Germline V gives CDR1 MNHEY, CDR2 SVGEGT. Trimming pared 4 bases from V and 4 bases from J, leaving 10 bases between. The CDR3 contains 13 residues.

This sequence joins TRBV23-1 and TRBJ1-5; perhaps TRBD1 as D (6 bases). TRBV23-1 is known as an ORF, though its function is uncertain. CDR3 length: 16 amino acids. The V end lost 1 base, the J end lost 7 bases, and 17 bases lay between the germline ends. The CDR3 loop is CASSQWVPGGRQPQHF. CDR3 nucleotides: TGCGCCAGCAGTCAATGGGTTCCCGGGGGGCGGCAGCCCCAGCATTTT.

This clone was seen just once. The chain recombines TRBV7-6 with TRBJ2-1, with no clear D. Trimming removed 5 bases from V and 9 bases from J, with 14 bases in between. CDR3 length: 13 residues. CDR1 is SGHVS and CDR2 is FNYEAQ in the germline V gene. The CDR3 loop reads CASSAEAGFEQFF. Here the CDR3 DNA reads TGTGCCAGCAGCGCCGAGGCCGGGTTTGAGCAGTTCTTC.

This clone is a singleton in its sample. Different DNA sequences within this sample yield the same CDR3. The V call is TRBV6-5, the J call TRBJ2-5; 10 bases are shared with TRBD2. The CDR3 is made up of 15 amino acids. The germline V gene encodes CDR1 MNHEY and CDR2 SVGAGI. With 0 bases clipped from V and 3 bases from J, the junction kept 1 base outside the gene matches. CDR3 sequence: CASSYSTSGKETQYF. The CDR3 DNA reads as TGTGCCAGCAGTTACTCTACTAGCGGGAAAGAGACCCAGTACTTC.

This chain connects TRBV3-1 (or the pseudogene TRBV3-2) to TRBJ1-2, with 7 nucleotides matching TRBD1. This CDR3 spans 14 amino acids. The ends lost 4 bases at V and 5 bases at J; junction bases unmatched: 7. Germline V gene sequence: CDR1 LGHDT, CDR2 YNNKEL (reference sequence). The CDR3 here is CASSLGTATYGYTF. The CDR3 region has the DNA TGTGCCAGCAGCCTGGGGACAGCTACTTATGGCTACACCTTC.

The J gene is TRBJ2-7, the V gene TRBV10-2; maybe TRBD2 (6 bases). Trimming pared 4 bases from V and 9 bases from J, leaving 19 bases between. Germline V gene data show CDR1 as WSHSY and CDR2 as SAAADI. This CDR3 is 14 amino acids long. The CDR3 DNA reads as TGCGCCAGCAGTGTGAATGACATGGGGGGTTGGCAGTACTTC. Residues: CASSVNDMGGWQYF.

V and J are TRBV15 and TRBJ1-3, with a weak D call TRBD1 (6 bases). Germline assignment: CDR1 LNHNV and CDR2 YYDKDF (reference sequence). The CDR3 is made up of 15 amino acids. V lost 4 bases to trimming and J lost 0 bases, with 10 bases between them. CDR3 DNA: TGTGCCACCAGCAAAGGACAGTACTCTGGAAACACCATATATTTT. It encodes CATSKGQYSGNTIYF.

On this clone: Other nucleotide sequences from this sample produce the same CDR3. The genes are TRBV7-2 and TRBJ1-5; D not certain. The germline CDR1 and CDR2 sequences are SGHTA and FQGNSA. Trimming pared 0 bases from V and 0 bases from J, leaving 3 bases between. This CDR3 has 14 residues. For the CDR3, the DNA is TGTGCCAGCAGCTTAGCGGGTAGCAATCAGCCCCAGCATTTT. This translates into CASSLAGSNQPQHF. Filled out from reference TRBV7-2 and TRBJ1-5, the complete variable domain reads GAGVSQSPSNKVTEKGKDVELRCDPISGHTALYWYRQSLGQGLEFLIYFQGNSAPDKSGLPSDRFSAERTGGSVSTLTIQRTQQEDSAVYLCASSLAGSNQPQHFGDGTRLSIL.

The V call is TRBV19, the J call TRBJ1-1; D perhaps matches TRBD1 (6 bases). From germline, CDR1 is LNHDA and CDR2 SQIVND (reference sequence). This CDR3 is 15 amino acids long. The germline V and J ends were trimmed by 6 bases and 1 base, with 15 bases remaining between them. The CDR3 DNA reads TGTGCCAGTAGCCAAATAGGACAGACGAACACTGAAGCTTTCTTT. Protein: CASSQIGQTNTEAFF.

J is TRBJ1-1 and V is TRBV28; 8 bases are a match to TRBD1. The CDR3 sequence is 11 residues long. From germline, CDR1 is MDHEN and CDR2 SYDVKM. J lost 8 bases, V lost 6 bases, and 2 bases had no gene match. The CDR3 region has the DNA TGTGCCAGCAGGCGGGACAGGGAAGCTTTCTTT. Translating gives CASRRDREAFF.

This sequence joins TRBV14 and TRBJ1-1; no clear D. V was pared by 3 bases and J by 0 bases, with 5 bases between. Germline-derived CDR1 and CDR2 are SGHDN and FVKESK. There are 13 residues in the CDR3. CDR3 in amino acids: CASSQTMNTEAFF. CDR3 DNA: TGTGCCAGCAGCCAGACAATGAACACTGAAGCTTTCTTT.

The chain recombines TRBV18 with TRBJ1-1, with D possibly being TRBD1 (6 bases). This CDR3 comprises 14 residues. Trimming removed 5 bases from V and 6 bases from J, with 16 bases in between. CDR1 is KGHSH, CDR2 LQKENI, per germline. DNA of the CDR3: TGTGCCAGCTCAGGGATCGACAGGCCGGCTGAAGCTTTCTTT. Translated: CASSGIDRPAEAFF.

V gene TRBV6-4 combines with J gene TRBJ2-3; D gene uncertain. V was cut by 1 base and J by 2 bases, with 31 bases left in between. Germline V gives CDR1 MRHNA, CDR2 SNTAGT. This CDR3 has 22 residues. The CDR3 sequence is CASSDFSSSVRHSWESTDTQYF. The CDR3 bases are TGTGCCAGCAGTGACTTTAGTAGCTCTGTACGACACAGCTGGGAATCCACAGATACGCAGTATTTT.

The genes are TRBV4-2 and TRBJ1-2, with 12 bases aligning to TRBD1. In germline, CDR1 is LGHNA, CDR2 YNFKEQ. The CDR3 extends over 14 amino acids. Trimming at V came to 4 bases and at J to 7 bases, leaving 4 bases not matched to a gene. The CDR3 loop is CASSPGTGGRGYTF. In DNA, the CDR3 is TGTGCCAGCAGCCCCGGGACAGGGGGCCGTGGCTACACCTTC.

This clone was observed once. The V call is TRBV5-4, the J call TRBJ2-7, with D unresolved. The V end lost 0 bases, the J end lost 2 bases, and 12 bases lay between the germline ends. The germline CDR1 and CDR2 sequences are SGHNT and YYREEE (reference sequence). The CDR3 has 15 amino acids. As DNA, the CDR3 is TGTGCCAGCAGCTTGGAAAGAGGTGGAACCTACGAGCAGTACTTC. Encoded protein: CASSLERGGTYEQYF.